Described below is a single TCR beta chain sequence and its context. Its antigen has not been determined. Base qualities were left out, and no much larger clone turns up one base away. The record originates from a study of beta chain features in type 1 diabetes (dated by TCRdb to 2016 to 2019). For the wider study: Patients and healthy donors did not differ in mean age, gender distribution, total cell number or subset yield. A total of roughly 99 million sorted cells were examined across all samples, and the number of cells per subset was strongly correlated with RNA yield. In the study, recently diagnosed type 1 diabetes patients and matched healthy donors were compared on the TCRB repertoires of their sorted circulating CD4+ T cell subsets. Regulatory and stem cell-like memory subsets were obtained from only 8 patients and about eight healthy donors, while naive and central memory subsets were obtained from all 30 or so donors. Beyond this particular receptor, the publication reports: Patients with type 1 diabetes made fewer insertions and deleted more nucleotides at VDJ recombination sites, implying thymic rearrangement abnormalities. A moderate but significant shortening of TCRB CDR3 length was observed in type 1 diabetes patients in all four CD4+ subsets. The naive, central memory and regulatory TCRB repertoires appeared to resemble one another more closely among patients than among healthy donors. Because the HLA sub-analyses included only small numbers of individuals, any influence of HLA type on TCRB rearrangement was left unresolved. PCR might favor shorter templates, but patient and control samples were amplified and corrected together, so any skew would affect both groups equally. Because cDNA was sequenced instead of genomic DNA, activated cells with high expression could be over-represented, although the groups did not differ in activation or CD3 levels.

The entire isolated RNA was reverse transcribed using the High Capacity cDNA Reverse Transcription Kit, and thus expressed TCRB transcripts were sequenced. Deep immunoSEQ sequencing was applied to naive, central memory and regulatory T cell samples, giving an average of roughly 3.5 million total reads per sample. After sorted cells were lysed in RLT buffer, RNA was extracted with DNase-treated RNeasy Micro or Mini kits, with the choice depending on cell number. To prevent cross-contamination, every cell subset was processed on its own, while patient and healthy donor samples were processed together. Using the immunoSEQ multiplex PCR, TCRB sequences were amplified from cDNA into 87-bp fragments spanning the CDR3 region. Sequencing of the amplicons was performed on the Illumina HiSeq platform. The paper's data handling went like this. Synthetic template baselines were used to correct PCR bias computationally, reads within Hamming distance 2 were collapsed, and singletons that could not be merged were discarded. By aligning reads against IMGT, V, D and J genes, CDR3 length, and insertions or deletions at six rearrangement sites were assigned. Within each subset, clonotype counts were normalized to the number of sorted cells before true diversity and Gini coefficients were calculated with the tcR R package. The overlap coefficient, calculated on TCRB nucleotide sequences, was used to measure repertoire sharing. TCRdb provides this immuneACCESS table in a form limited to in-frame rearrangements. Some clones are lacking; in checked studies, under half of them reflect an unresolved V gene, and why the rest are absent is not known. V and J calls plus clone size are reproduced from that table; the DNA served to infer D and trimming. Recorded for this sample are roughly 140,000 clones; approximately 8.1% of them occurred a single time. The top ten clonotypes cover 0.5% to 0.65% of the sample.

A single peripheral blood draw of around 120 mL on average was collected from each donor into heparinised tubes. Naive, central memory, regulatory and stem cell-like memory CD4+ T cells were sorted on a BD FACSAria II using a panel including CD45RO, CCR7, CD25, CD127, CD95 and CD27. All sorted populations exceeded 98% purity. PBMCs were isolated immediately by Lymphoprep density gradient centrifugation and stained directly without culture. To minimize batch effects, samples were stained and sorted in pairs, one healthy donor with one patient per experiment. CDR1 GTSNPN and CDR2 SVGIG are derived from the germline V gene (reference sequence). V is trimmed back by 8 bases and J by 7 bases, and the junction contains 9 bases that no gene match accounts for. The CDR3 numbers 13 residues from cysteine through phenylalanine. The DNA shown is the 39-base CDR3, in frame from base 1.

The clonotype originates from a man between 18 and 35 years old in good health. The specimen was central memory CD4+ T cells from blood. This chain is built from TRBV30 and TRBJ2-1; 9 nucleotides in the junction match TRBD1. The DNA sequence is as follows: TGTGCCGTAACAGGGGGCCGGGGGAATGAGCAGTTCTTC. This gives the protein CAVTGGRGNEQFF.